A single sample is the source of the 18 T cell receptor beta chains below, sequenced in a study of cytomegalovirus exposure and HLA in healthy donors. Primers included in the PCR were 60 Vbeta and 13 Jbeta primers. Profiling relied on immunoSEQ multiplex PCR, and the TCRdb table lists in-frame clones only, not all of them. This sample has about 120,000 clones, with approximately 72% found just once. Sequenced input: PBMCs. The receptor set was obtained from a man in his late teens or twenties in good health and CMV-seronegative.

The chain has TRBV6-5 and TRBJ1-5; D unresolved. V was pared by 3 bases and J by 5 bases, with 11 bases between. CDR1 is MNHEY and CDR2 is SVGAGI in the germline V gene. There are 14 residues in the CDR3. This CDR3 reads CASSYVQDHQPQHF. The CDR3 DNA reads TGTGCCAGCAGTTATGTTCAGGATCATCAGCCCCAGCATTTT.

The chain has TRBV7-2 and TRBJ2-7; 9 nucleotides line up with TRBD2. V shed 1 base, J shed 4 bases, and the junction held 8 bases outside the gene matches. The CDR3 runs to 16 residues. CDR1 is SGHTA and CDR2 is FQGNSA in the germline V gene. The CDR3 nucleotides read TGTGCCAGCAGCTTAGTGTTTAGCGGGGGAAAATACGAGCAGTACTTC. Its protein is CASSLVFSGGKYEQYF.

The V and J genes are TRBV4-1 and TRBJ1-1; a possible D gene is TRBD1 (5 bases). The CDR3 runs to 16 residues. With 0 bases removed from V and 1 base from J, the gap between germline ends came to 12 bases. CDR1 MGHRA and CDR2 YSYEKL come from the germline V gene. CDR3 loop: CASSQEVTGGNTEAFF. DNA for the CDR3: TGCGCCAGCAGCCAAGAGGTGACGGGGGGGAACACTGAAGCTTTCTTT.

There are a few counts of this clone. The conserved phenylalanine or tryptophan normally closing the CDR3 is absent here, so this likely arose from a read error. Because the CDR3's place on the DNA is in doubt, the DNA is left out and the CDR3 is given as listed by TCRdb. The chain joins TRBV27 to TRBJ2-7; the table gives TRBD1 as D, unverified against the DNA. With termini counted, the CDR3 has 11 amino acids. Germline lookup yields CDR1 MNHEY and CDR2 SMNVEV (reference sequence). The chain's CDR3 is CASSKTGHWWL.

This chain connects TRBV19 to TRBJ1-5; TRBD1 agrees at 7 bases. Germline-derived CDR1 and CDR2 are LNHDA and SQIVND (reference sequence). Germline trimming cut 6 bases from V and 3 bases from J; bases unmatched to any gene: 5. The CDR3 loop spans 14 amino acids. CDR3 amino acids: CASRRQGPNQPQHF. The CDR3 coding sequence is TGTGCCAGTAGGCGACAGGGCCCCAATCAGCCCCAGCATTTT.

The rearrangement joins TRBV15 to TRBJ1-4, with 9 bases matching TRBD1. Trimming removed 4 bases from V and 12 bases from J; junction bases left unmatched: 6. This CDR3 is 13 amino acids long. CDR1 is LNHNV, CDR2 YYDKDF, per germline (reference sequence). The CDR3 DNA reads TGTGCCACCAGCAAAAGAACAGGGGGCGAACTGTTTTTT. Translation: CATSKRTGGELFF.

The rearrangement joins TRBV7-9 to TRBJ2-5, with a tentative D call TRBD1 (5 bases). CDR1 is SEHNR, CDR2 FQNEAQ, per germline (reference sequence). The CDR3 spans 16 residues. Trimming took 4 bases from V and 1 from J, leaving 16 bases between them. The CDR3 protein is CASSSVLWGSQETQYF. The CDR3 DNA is TGTGCCAGCAGCTCCGTTCTTTGGGGCAGCCAAGAGACCCAGTACTTC.

CDR3 region: CASSQDRERTRRGYTF. Here the CDR3 DNA reads TGTGCCAGCAGCCAAGATAGGGAGAGAACTAGACGTGGCTACACCTTC. The chain is built from TRBV4-2 and TRBJ1-2; no clear D. CDR1 is LGHNA and CDR2 is YNFKEQ in the germline V gene. Trimming took off 0 bases at V and 7 bases at J, with 18 bases between the two ends. The length of the CDR3 is 16 residues.

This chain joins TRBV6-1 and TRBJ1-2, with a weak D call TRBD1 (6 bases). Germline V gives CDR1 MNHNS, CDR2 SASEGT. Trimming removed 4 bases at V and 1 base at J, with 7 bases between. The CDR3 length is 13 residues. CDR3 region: CASSGGGNYGYTF. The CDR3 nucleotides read TGTGCCAGCAGTGGAGGGGGTAACTATGGCTACACCTTC.

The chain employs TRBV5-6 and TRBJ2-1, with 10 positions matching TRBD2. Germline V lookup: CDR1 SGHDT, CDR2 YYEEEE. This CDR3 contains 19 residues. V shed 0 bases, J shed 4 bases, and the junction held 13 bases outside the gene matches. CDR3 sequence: CASSLALTGASGRYNEQFF. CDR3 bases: TGTGCCAGCAGCTTGGCACTAACCGGGGCTAGCGGGAGATACAATGAGCAGTTCTTC.

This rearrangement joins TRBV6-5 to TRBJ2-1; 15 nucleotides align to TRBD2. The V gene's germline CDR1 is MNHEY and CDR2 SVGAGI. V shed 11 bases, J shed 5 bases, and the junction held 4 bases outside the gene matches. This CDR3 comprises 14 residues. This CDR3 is CAAGLAGGDNEQFF. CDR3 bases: TGTGCCGCAGGACTAGCGGGAGGGGACAATGAGCAGTTCTTC.

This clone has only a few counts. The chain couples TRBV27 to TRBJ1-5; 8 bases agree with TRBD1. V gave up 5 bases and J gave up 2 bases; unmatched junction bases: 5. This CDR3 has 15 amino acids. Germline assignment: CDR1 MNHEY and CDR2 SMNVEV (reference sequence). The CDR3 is CASSKTGEGNQPQHF. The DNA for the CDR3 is TGTGCCAGCAGTAAGACAGGGGAAGGCAATCAGCCCCAGCATTTT.

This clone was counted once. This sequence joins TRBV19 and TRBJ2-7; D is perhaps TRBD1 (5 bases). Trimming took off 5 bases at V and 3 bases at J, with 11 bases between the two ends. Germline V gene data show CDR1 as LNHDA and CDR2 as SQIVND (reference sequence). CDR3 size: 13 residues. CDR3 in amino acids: CASSRTWNYEQYF. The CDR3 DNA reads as TGTGCCAGTAGTCGGACATGGAACTACGAGCAGTACTTC.

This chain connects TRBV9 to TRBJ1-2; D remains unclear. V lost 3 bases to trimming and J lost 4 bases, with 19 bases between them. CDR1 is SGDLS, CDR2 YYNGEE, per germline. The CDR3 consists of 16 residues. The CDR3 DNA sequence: TGTGCCAGCAGCGAATCAAACTCACCTAGCCCCTATGGCTACACCTTC. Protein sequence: CASSESNSPSPYGYTF.

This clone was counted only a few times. The CDR3 loop is CASSQGGQGRPYEQYF. CDR3 bases: TGCGCCAGCAGCCAAGGGGGACAGGGCCGTCCGTACGAGCAGTACTTC. The chain is built from TRBV4-1 and TRBJ2-7; 9 nucleotides agree with TRBD1. Germline V gene sequence: CDR1 MGHRA, CDR2 YSYEKL. The V gene end was trimmed by 1 base and the J gene end by 4 bases; junction bases not matched to a gene: 8. This CDR3 is 16 amino acids long.

The CDR3 region is CASSRIPSSYNEQFF. CDR3 DNA sequence: TGTGCCAGCAGCCGAATACCGAGCTCCTACAATGAGCAGTTCTTC. The chain is built from TRBV7-6 and TRBJ2-1, with D uncertain. Between the trimmed V and J ends, which lost 5 bases and 0 bases, there was a span of 11 bases. CDR3 length: 15 amino acids. The germline V gene encodes CDR1 SGHVS and CDR2 FNYEAQ. The full variable domain, with the rest looked up from reference TRBV7-6 and TRBJ2-1, is GAGVSQSPRYKVTKRGQDVALRCDPISGHVSLYWYRQALGQGPEFLTYFNYEAQQDKSGLPNDRFSAERPEGSISTLTIQRTEQRDSAMYRCASSRIPSSYNEQFFGPGTRLTVL.

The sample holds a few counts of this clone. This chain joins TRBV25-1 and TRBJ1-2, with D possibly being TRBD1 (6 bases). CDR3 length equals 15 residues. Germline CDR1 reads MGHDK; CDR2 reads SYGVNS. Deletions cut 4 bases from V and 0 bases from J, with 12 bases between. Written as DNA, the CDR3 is TGTGCCAGCAGTGGGACAGTTTGGGCTAACTATGGCTACACCTTC. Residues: CASSGTVWANYGYTF.

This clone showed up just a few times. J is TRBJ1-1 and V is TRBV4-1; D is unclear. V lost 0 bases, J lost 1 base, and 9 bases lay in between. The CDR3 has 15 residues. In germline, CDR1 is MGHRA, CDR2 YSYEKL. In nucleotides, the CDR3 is TGCGCCAGCAGCCAAGATAGGAGGACGAACACTGAAGCTTTCTTT. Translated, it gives CASSQDRRTNTEAFF.